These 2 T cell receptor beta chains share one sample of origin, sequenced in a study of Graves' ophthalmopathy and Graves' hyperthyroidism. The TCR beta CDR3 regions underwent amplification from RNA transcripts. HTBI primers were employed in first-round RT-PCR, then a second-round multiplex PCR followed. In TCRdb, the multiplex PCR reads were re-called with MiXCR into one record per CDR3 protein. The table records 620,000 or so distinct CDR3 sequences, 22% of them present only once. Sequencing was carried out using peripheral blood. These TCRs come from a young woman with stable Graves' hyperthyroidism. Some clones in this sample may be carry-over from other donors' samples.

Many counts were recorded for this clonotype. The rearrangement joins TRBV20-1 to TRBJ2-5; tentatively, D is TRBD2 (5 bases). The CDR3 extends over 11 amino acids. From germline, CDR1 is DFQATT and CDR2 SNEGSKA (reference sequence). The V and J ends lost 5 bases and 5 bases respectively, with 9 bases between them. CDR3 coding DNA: TGCAGTGCTGAGGGTAGCGAGACCCAGTACTTC. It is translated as CSAEGSETQYF.

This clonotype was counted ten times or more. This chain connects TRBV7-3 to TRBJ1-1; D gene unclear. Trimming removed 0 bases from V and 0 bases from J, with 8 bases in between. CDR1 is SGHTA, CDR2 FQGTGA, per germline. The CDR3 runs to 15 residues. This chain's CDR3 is CASSLTRGLNTEAFF. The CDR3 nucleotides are TGTGCCAGCAGCTTAACGCGAGGATTGAACACTGAAGCTTTCTTT.